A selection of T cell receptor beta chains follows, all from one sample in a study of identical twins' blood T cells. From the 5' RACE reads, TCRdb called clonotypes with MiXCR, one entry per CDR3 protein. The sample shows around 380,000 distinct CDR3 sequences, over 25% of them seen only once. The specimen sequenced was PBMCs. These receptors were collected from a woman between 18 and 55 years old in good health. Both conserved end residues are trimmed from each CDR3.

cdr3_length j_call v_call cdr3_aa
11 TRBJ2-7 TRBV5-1 ASSSGQRDEQY
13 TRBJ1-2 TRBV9 ASSPDGTESYGYT
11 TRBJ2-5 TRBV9 ASSVVPQETQY
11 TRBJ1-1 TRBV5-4 ASSLAGGEEAF
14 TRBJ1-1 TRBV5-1 ASSSQPGQGSTEAF
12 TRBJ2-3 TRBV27 ASSRGTTTDTQY
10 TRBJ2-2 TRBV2 ASTKDSRELF
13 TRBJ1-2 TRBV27 ANSPGQGWSYGYT
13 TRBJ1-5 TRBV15 ATSRGGTSNQPQH
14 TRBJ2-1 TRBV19 ASSHDGLADYNEQF
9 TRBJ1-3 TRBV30 AGVPGNTIY